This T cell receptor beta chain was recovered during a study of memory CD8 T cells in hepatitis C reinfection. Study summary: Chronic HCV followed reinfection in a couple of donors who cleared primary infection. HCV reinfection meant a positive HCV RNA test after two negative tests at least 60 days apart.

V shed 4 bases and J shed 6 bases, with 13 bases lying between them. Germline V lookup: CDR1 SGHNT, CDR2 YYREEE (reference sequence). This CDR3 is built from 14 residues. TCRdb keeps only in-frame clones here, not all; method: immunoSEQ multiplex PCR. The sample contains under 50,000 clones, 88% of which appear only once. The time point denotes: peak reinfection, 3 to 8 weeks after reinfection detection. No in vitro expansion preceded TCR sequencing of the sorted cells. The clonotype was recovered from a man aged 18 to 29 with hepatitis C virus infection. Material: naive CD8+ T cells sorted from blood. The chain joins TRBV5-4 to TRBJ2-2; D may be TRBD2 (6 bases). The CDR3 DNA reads TGTGCCAGCAGCGCCTGGGGGGATCCCGGGGAGCTGTTTTTT. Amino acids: CASSAWGDPGELFF.